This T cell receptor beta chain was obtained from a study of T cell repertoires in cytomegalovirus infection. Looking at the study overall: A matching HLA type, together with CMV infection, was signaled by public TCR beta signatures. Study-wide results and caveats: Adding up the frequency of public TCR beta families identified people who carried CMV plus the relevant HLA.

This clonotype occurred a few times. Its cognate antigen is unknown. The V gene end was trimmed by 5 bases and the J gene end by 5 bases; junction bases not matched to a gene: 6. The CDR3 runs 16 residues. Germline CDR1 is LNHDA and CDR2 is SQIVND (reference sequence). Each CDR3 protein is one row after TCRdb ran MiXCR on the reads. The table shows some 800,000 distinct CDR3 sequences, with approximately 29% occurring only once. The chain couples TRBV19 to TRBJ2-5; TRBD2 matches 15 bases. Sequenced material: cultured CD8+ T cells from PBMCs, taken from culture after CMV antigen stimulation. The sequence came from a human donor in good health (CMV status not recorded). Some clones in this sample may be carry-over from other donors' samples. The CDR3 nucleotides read TGTGCCAGTAGTCCTCGGACTAGCGGGGGGGGGGAGACCCAGTACTTC. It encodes CASSPRTSGGGETQYF.